This T cell receptor beta chain was recorded in a study of B cell selection in AIRE deficiency (dated by TCRdb to the late 2010s). For the wider study: TCRbeta repertoires of sorted blood CD4+ conventional T cells and regulatory T cells were compared between AIRE-deficient patients and healthy controls. The TCR-sequenced cohort comprised roughly 5 AIRE-deficient APECED patients and roughly 5 healthy control donors. The study at large found these results: Roughly a third of the Treg TCRbeta sequences shared among healthy donors were found in patient Tconv cells, which suggests that Treg-biased clones were diverted into the Tconv compartment. Among around 3,700 shared Treg TCRbeta sequences, around 29% were found to be shared only among healthy donors and approximately 9.3% only among patients, suggesting that Treg selection is less efficient in the absence of AIRE. In terms of TCRBV gene usage, CDR3 length and TCR diversity, Tconv and Treg cells from AIRE-deficient patients looked similar to Tconv and Treg cells from healthy donors. Only TCRbeta chains were sequenced; approximately 35% of shared healthy-donor Treg sequences also occurred in healthy Tconv, possibly because of differing TCRalpha chains. Shared Treg sequences had shorter CDR3s, which reflects a bias toward rearrangements containing few non-templated nucleotide insertions.

TCRbeta chain sequencing was performed with the immunoSEQ platform. Per the authors' processing: When conventional T cell repertoires were pooled, patients gave some 100,000 distinct in-frame TCRbeta sequences, while healthy donors gave some 130,000. Treg TCRbeta sequences found in two or more individuals were defined as public, and these public Treg TCRbeta sequences were then searched for in Tconv repertoires. Differences between groups were assessed using Mann-Whitney U tests with Bonferroni-Dunn correction in GraphPad Prism 7.03. Held by TCRdb, this immuneACCESS table contains in-frame sequences only and omits some clones. Under half of the omission traces to an unresolved V gene where checked; the cause of the rest is unknown. V, J and clone size were drawn from that table, and D and trimming were deduced from the DNA. This sample is represented by under 30,000 clones; roughly 95% of them were singletons. The top ten clones comprise around 0.2% of the sample.

A remark on this clone: This receptor's antigen is unknown. No quality values exist for individual bases; no much larger clone is one base distant.

According to the germline V gene (reference sequence), CDR1 reads MNHEY and CDR2 reads SMNVEV. Between the V and J ends, shortened by 6 bases and 0 bases respectively, the junction contains 16 bases. The CDR3 runs 16 amino acids, cysteine and phenylalanine included. Only the CDR3 region is kept as DNA, spanning 48 bases read in frame from base 1. Conventional CD4 T cells were sorted as cells that were CD4+CD127+. The control samples were obtained from healthy donors who were not related to the patients. Tconv and Treg cells for TCRbeta sequencing were sorted on a FACSAria flow cytometer. Sorted cells were collected into 5-ml round-bottom polystyrene tubes, and dry cell pellets were frozen at -80°C before sequencing.

The sequencing sample was made of CD4+CD127+ conventional T cells sorted from PBMCs. This chain is built from TRBV27 and TRBJ2-3; too little of a D gene remains to name it. The clonotype comes from a human donor in good health. The nucleotide sequence reads as follows: TGTGCCAGCAGCTCACTGGCGTTCCCTAGCACAGATACGCAGTATTTT. This yields the protein CASSSLAFPSTDTQYF.